This passage covers 29 T cell receptor beta chains from one sample sequenced in a study of cytomegalovirus exposure and HLA in healthy donors. This table comes from immunoSEQ multiplex PCR, and its TCRdb copy is limited to in-frame clones, with some not included. The table records about 65,000 clones, 92% of them present only once. The source material was PBMCs. These receptors were taken from a woman aged 18-29 years in good health and CMV-seronegative.

The chain uses TRBV7-2 and TRBJ2-2; possibly TRBD2 for D (6 bases). CDR1 SGHTA and CDR2 FQGNSA come from the germline V gene. This CDR3 spans 13 amino acids. The V end was cut by 5 bases, the J end by 9 bases, with 13 bases between. The CDR3 coding sequence is TGTGCCAGCAGCGAAGACGGGAGCTGGGAGCTGTTTTTT. This gives the protein CASSEDGSWELFF.

V gene TRBV4-1 combines with J gene TRBJ2-7; the match to TRBD1 covers 8 bases. Germline V gene sequence: CDR1 MGHRA, CDR2 YSYEKL. Trimming cost V 0 bases and J 1 base; bases outside gene matches: 2. The CDR3 has 15 residues. The CDR3 region is CASSQDRTGSYEQYF. CDR3 in DNA: TGCGCCAGCAGCCAAGACCGGACAGGGTCCTACGAGCAGTACTTC.

The genes are TRBV9 and TRBJ2-1; D possibly corresponds to TRBD1 (5 bases). Germline CDR1 SGDLS, CDR2 YYNGEE. This CDR3 contains 15 residues. V was trimmed by 1 base and J by 2 bases, leaving 10 bases between them. CDR3 DNA: TGTGCCAGCAGCGTAACTCCAGGGACCTACAATGAGCAGTTCTTC. Protein: CASSVTPGTYNEQFF. Complete variable domain (other parts from reference TRBV9 and TRBJ2-1): DSGVTQTPKHLITATGQRVTLRCSPRSGDLSVYWYQQSLDQGLQFLIQYYNGEERAKGNILERFSAQQFPDLHSELNLSSLELGDSALYFCASSVTPGTYNEQFFGPGTRLTVL.

CDR3 sequence: CASSLSHGREGSAGELFF. The CDR3 bases are TGTGCCAGCAGCCTATCCCATGGTCGGGAGGGCTCCGCCGGGGAGCTGTTTTTT. This chain links TRBV7-9 with TRBJ2-2; 8 nucleotides agree with TRBD2. The CDR3 spans 18 residues. From germline, CDR1 is SEHNR and CDR2 FQNEAQ (reference sequence). The junction had 17 bases not matched to a gene; V was cut back by 5 bases and J by 6 bases. Using reference TRBV7-9 and TRBJ2-2 for the parts outside the CDR3, the full variable domain is DTGVSQNPRHKITKRGQNVTFRCDPISEHNRLYWYRQTLGQGPEFLTYFQNEAQLEKSRLLSDRFSAERPKGSFSTLEIQRTEQGDSAMYLCASSLSHGREGSAGELFFGEGSRLTVL.

The V call is TRBV25-1, the J call TRBJ1-5, with a tentative D call TRBD1 (5 bases). The germline V gene encodes CDR1 MGHDK and CDR2 SYGVNS. V dropped 4 bases and J dropped 12 bases, with 10 bases sitting between them. The CDR3 sequence is 11 residues long. CDR3 DNA: TGTGCCAGCAGTGGTCGCGACAGCCAGCATTTT. Translation: CASSGRDSQHF.

The sample holds one count of this clone. This chain uses TRBV27 with TRBJ1-3, with D unclear. Germline-derived CDR1 and CDR2 are MNHEY and SMNVEV (reference sequence). The length of the CDR3 is 13 residues. Trimming cost V 11 bases and J 0 bases, with 11 bases left between them. The CDR3 loop is CACSLVSGNTIYF. The CDR3 bases are TGTGCCTGTTCCTTAGTCTCTGGAAACACCATATATTTT.

This clone was counted once. The chain joins TRBV28 to TRBJ1-5; TRBD1 matches at 7 bases. Germline CDR1 is MDHEN and CDR2 is SYDVKM. The V segment lost 7 bases and the J segment 4 bases; nucleotides outside the gene matches: 13. This CDR3 spans 16 amino acids. The CDR3, as DNA: TGTGCCAGCACCGTAGTGGCGGCAGGGGGTAATCAGCCCCAGCATTTT. As protein: CASTVVAAGGNQPQHF.

This clone was detected only once. The CDR3 is CASSLGDRGSIGELFF. The DNA of the CDR3 is TGTGCCAGCAGCTTAGGGGACAGGGGTTCTATCGGGGAGCTGTTTTTT. The chain links TRBV11-2 to TRBJ2-2; TRBD1 agrees at 10 bases. CDR3 length equals 16 residues. V dropped 1 base and J dropped 7; count of bases not matched to a gene: 6. CDR1 is SGHAT, CDR2 FQNNGV, per germline.

The CDR3 DNA reads as TGTGCCAGCTCCCATGTGGGCTACACCTTC. Protein product: CASSHVGYTF. V gene TRBV2 combines with J gene TRBJ1-2; no reliable D call. This CDR3 comprises 10 residues. With 8 bases removed from V and 8 bases from J, the gap between germline ends came to 9 bases. Germline CDR1 and CDR2: SNHLY and FYNNEI.

The chain uses TRBV7-9 and TRBJ1-2; D remains ambiguous. Germline CDR1 reads SEHNR; CDR2 reads FQNEAQ (reference sequence). V was trimmed by 3 bases and J by 4 bases, leaving 9 bases between them. The CDR3 is made up of 13 amino acids. The CDR3 sequence: CASSFNGGYGYTF. The CDR3 DNA reads TGTGCCAGCAGCTTTAACGGCGGCTATGGCTACACCTTC.

The chain carries TRBV9 and TRBJ2-3, with D tentatively TRBD1 (6 bases). Per the germline V gene, CDR1 is SGDLS and CDR2 is YYNGEE. V lost 1 base, J lost 2 bases, and 11 bases lay in between. The CDR3 contains 15 residues. Here the CDR3 reads CASSVQGLLTDTQYF. In DNA form, the CDR3 reads TGTGCCAGCAGCGTACAGGGGCTACTCACAGATACGCAGTATTTT.

This chain connects TRBV11-2 to TRBJ1-1, with a weak D call TRBD1 (5 bases). This CDR3 has 17 amino acids. Germline CDR1 and CDR2: SGHAT and FQNNGV. Trimming removed 1 base at V and 4 bases at J, with 19 bases between. The CDR3, as DNA: TGTGCCAGCAGCTTAGGGGCTTTAGGGGTAGGTAGCACTGAAGCTTTCTTT. Its protein product is CASSLGALGVGSTEAFF.

This sequence joins TRBV4-2 and TRBJ1-1; 8 positions match TRBD1. Germline lookup yields CDR1 LGHNA and CDR2 YNFKEQ. The CDR3 has 14 amino acids. The J segment lost 3 bases and the V segment lost 4 bases, leaving 4 bases of the junction unmatched. The DNA of the CDR3 is TGTGCCAGCAGCCGCGTGACAGGGGACACTGAAGCTTTCTTT. It is translated as CASSRVTGDTEAFF.

The chain recombines TRBV7-3 with TRBJ1-3; D is uncertain. Germline V gene lookup returns CDR1 SGHTA and CDR2 FQGTGA. The CDR3 has 15 amino acids. Between the trimmed V and J ends, which lost 4 bases and 0 bases, there was a span of 10 bases. CDR3 sequence (DNA): TGTGCCAGCAGCTCCTACCCTGGCTCTGGAAACACCATATATTTT. Amino acids: CASSSYPGSGNTIYF. The full variable domain, in which reference TRBV7-3 and TRBJ1-3 provide the parts outside the CDR3, is GAGVSQTPSNKVTEKGKYVELRCDPISGHTALYWYRQSLGQGPEFLIYFQGTGAADDSGLPNDRFFAVRPEGSVSTLKIQRTERGDSAVYLCASSSYPGSGNTIYFGEGSWLTVV.

This CDR3 reads CASSLTTASQLSSYYGYTF. The CDR3 DNA reads as TGTGCCAGCAGCCTAACCACAGCCTCCCAGCTTTCCAGCTACTATGGCTACACCTTC. The V call is TRBV7-9, the J call TRBJ1-2; no firm D call. This CDR3 spans 19 amino acids. The V gene lost 5 bases and the J gene lost 3 bases, with 28 bases spanning the gap. Germline assignment: CDR1 SEHNR and CDR2 FQNEAQ (reference sequence).

The chain links TRBV6-5 to TRBJ1-2, with D possibly matching TRBD1 (6 bases). The ends were cut back, 6 bases at V and 9 bases at J, with 17 bases in the middle. CDR3 length: 13 residues. Looked up from germline, CDR1 is MNHEY and CDR2 is SVGAGI. CDR3: CASSRDRRSSYTF. DNA for the CDR3: TGTGCCAGCAGCCGTGACAGGAGGAGTAGCTACACCTTC.

The gene calls are TRBV28 and TRBJ2-7; TRBD1 might be the D (7 bases). Germline V gives CDR1 MDHEN, CDR2 SYDVKM. The V end lost 6 bases, the J end lost 2 bases, and 14 bases lay between the germline ends. The CDR3 is made up of 14 amino acids. CDR3 nucleotides: TGTGCCAGCAGGCGGGACAGTACAACCTACGAGCAGTACTTC. It is translated as CASRRDSTTYEQYF.

This clone was detected once. This chain links TRBV4-1 with TRBJ2-1; TRBD1 might be the D (5 bases). Germline CDR1 is MGHRA and CDR2 is YSYEKL. The CDR3 loop spans 15 amino acids. V shed 1 base and J shed 8 bases, with 15 bases lying between them. Here the CDR3 reads CASSQGRQSFDEQFF. CDR3 nucleotides: TGCGCCAGCAGCCAAGGTCGACAGTCCTTCGATGAGCAGTTCTTC.

The chain joins TRBV5-1 to TRBJ1-3; D uncertain. The CDR3 covers 13 residues. Germline V gene data show CDR1 as SGHRS and CDR2 as YFSETQ. V was trimmed by 4 bases and J by 7 bases, leaving 12 bases between them. The CDR3 reads CASSPDNGNTIYF. The CDR3 coding sequence is TGCGCCAGCAGCCCAGATAACGGGAACACCATATATTTT.

J is TRBJ2-3 and V is TRBV29-1; possibly TRBD1 for D (6 bases). V lost 7 bases and J 0 bases, leaving 17 bases between the germline ends. The CDR3 totals 15 residues. The germline V gene encodes CDR1 SQVTM and CDR2 ANQGSEA. The CDR3 DNA reads as TGCAGCGCATGCGGACAGCCTGGTAGCACAGATACGCAGTATTTT. As protein: CSACGQPGSTDTQYF.

J is TRBJ2-7 and V is TRBV4-2; 13 bases are shared with TRBD2. The CDR3 has 18 amino acids. Germline V lookup: CDR1 LGHNA, CDR2 YNFKEQ. J gave up 0 bases and V 4 bases, and 9 bases lay outside the gene matches. CDR3 nucleotide sequence: TGTGCCAGCAGCCGCACCGGACTAGCGGGAGCTAGCTCCTACGAGCAGTACTTC. It is translated as CASSRTGLAGASSYEQYF.

This clone was seen only once. This rearrangement joins TRBV11-3 to TRBJ2-1, with TRBD1 matching 9 bases. The ends lost 5 bases at V and 6 bases at J; junction bases unmatched: 8. Germline assignment: CDR1 SGHNT and CDR2 YENEEA. CDR3 length: 15 amino acids. The CDR3 sequence is CASSPGQGRANEQFF. CDR3 nucleotides: TGTGCCAGCAGCCCCGGACAGGGGAGAGCCAATGAGCAGTTCTTC.

The V and J genes are TRBV4-3 and TRBJ2-1; no firm D call. Germline CDR1 reads LGHNA; CDR2 reads YSLEER. This CDR3 comprises 15 residues. The V end lost 3 bases, the J end lost 0 bases, and 9 bases lay between the germline ends. The CDR3 nucleotides are TGCGCCAGCAGCCAGAACTCCTTCTCCTACAATGAGCAGTTCTTC. This codes for CASSQNSFSYNEQFF.

The chain couples TRBV13 to TRBJ2-3; 11 bases are a match to TRBD2. CDR3 length: 20 amino acids. Per the germline V gene, CDR1 is PRHDT and CDR2 is FYEKMQ (reference sequence). The V gene end was trimmed by 5 bases and the J gene end by 2 bases; junction bases not matched to a gene: 18. DNA of the CDR3: TGTGCCAGCAGCCCACCCGCCACTAGCGGGAGACCTCTTAACACAGATACGCAGTATTTT. Protein product: CASSPPATSGRPLNTDTQYF.

The rearrangement links TRBV19 to TRBJ2-7; 9 bases fit TRBD2. The CDR3 runs 14 residues. J gave up 3 bases and V 6 bases, and 6 bases lay outside the gene matches. Germline CDR1 LNHDA, CDR2 SQIVND (reference sequence). CDR3 nucleotide sequence: TGTGCCAGTAGCCCCGGACTAGCGCACTACGAGCAGTACTTC. It is translated as CASSPGLAHYEQYF.

The chain links TRBV11-2 to TRBJ2-5; possible D gene TRBD2, 5 bases. Germline CDR1 SGHAT, CDR2 FQNNGV. Trimming removed 4 bases at V and 2 bases at J, with 8 bases between. This CDR3 spans 13 amino acids. The CDR3 region has the DNA TGTGCCAGCAGCTCTCGGGGACAAGAGACCCAGTACTTC. Translating gives CASSSRGQETQYF. Based on the CDR3 plus reference TRBV11-2 and TRBJ2-5, the full variable domain is EAGVAQSPRYKIIEKRQSVAFWCNPISGHATLYWYQQILGQGPKLLIQFQNNGVVDDSQLPKDRFSAERLKGVDSTLKIQPAKLEDSAVYLCASSSRGQETQYFGPGTRLLVL.

The count of this clone is one. The rearrangement uses TRBV6-1 and TRBJ1-1, with 9 bases that match TRBD1. CDR1 and CDR2 from the germline V gene are MNHNS and SASEGT. V was clipped by 5 bases and J by 5 bases; unmatched bases: 9. CDR3 size: 15 residues. CDR3 coding DNA: TGTGCCAGCAGTCCTCCGACAGGGGGTGAGACTGAAGCTTTCTTT. Its translation: CASSPPTGGETEAFF.

This chain links TRBV27 with TRBJ1-1, with TRBD1 as a possible D gene (5 bases). CDR1 and CDR2 (germline): MNHEY, SMNVEV (reference sequence). This CDR3 region has 16 residues. The V end lost 3 bases, the J end lost 2 bases, and 16 bases lay between the germline ends. The CDR3 region has the DNA TGTGCCAGCAGTTTTTCCCTAAGGGGCCATAACACTGAAGCTTTCTTT. Translated, it gives CASSFSLRGHNTEAFF.

The chain employs TRBV6-5 and TRBJ1-2, with D maybe TRBD1 (6 bases). Per germline, CDR1 MNHEY and CDR2 SVGAGI. The CDR3 length is 15 residues. V dropped 2 bases and J dropped 4 bases, with 14 bases sitting between them. In DNA, the CDR3 is TGTGCCAGCAGTTACATCGAGGGGGGGACCTATGGCTACACCTTC. Amino acids: CASSYIEGGTYGYTF.